The 14 T cell receptor beta chains reported below all come from one sample, sequenced in a study of shared clonotypes between healthy human individuals. It was CD45RO-negative cells, positively selected for CCR7, that made up naive CD8 cells, with terminally differentiated effector memory CD45RA+ cells excluded. Measured with immunoSEQ multiplex PCR; TCRdb has only the in-frame clones, and not every one. The data contain approximately 2,200,000 clones, about 93% of them singletons. Sequencing was done on a sample of naive CD8+ T cells from PBMCs. The receptors come from a man aged 18-30 years in good health. Some clones in this sample may be carry-over from other donors' samples.

This chain uses TRBV9 with TRBJ2-1; no clear D gene. Trimming left V 2 bases short and J 7 bases short, with 4 bases between. The CDR3 has 11 amino acids. The germline CDR1 and CDR2 sequences are SGDLS and YYNGEE. CDR3 sequence reads: CASSVLNEQFF. The CDR3 DNA reads as TGTGCCAGCAGCGTCCTAAATGAGCAGTTCTTC.

Worth noting for this clone: Different DNA sequences within this sample yield the same CDR3. The CDR3 loop reads CASKTGGNTEAFF. DNA for the CDR3: TGTGCCAGCAAAACCGGAGGGAACACTGAAGCTTTCTTT. The chain has TRBV7-9 and TRBJ1-1; D not resolved. Looked up from germline, CDR1 is SEHNR and CDR2 is FQNEAQ (reference sequence). The ends were cut back, 7 bases at V and 1 base at J, with 10 bases in the middle. The CDR3 is 13 amino acids.

The CDR3 region is CASRARLAGVSGSYEQYF. CDR3 nucleotides: TGTGCCAGCAGGGCGAGACTAGCGGGAGTGAGTGGCTCCTACGAGCAGTACTTC. V is TRBV13 and J is TRBJ2-7, with 12 bases aligning to TRBD2. Germline CDR1 reads PRHDT; CDR2 reads FYEKMQ (reference sequence). Unmatched junction bases numbered 12, after V lost 6 bases and J lost 0 bases. This CDR3 contains 18 residues.

The gene calls are TRBV27 and TRBJ1-1; 7 bases are shared with TRBD1. Trimming cost V 5 bases and J 1 base; bases outside gene matches: 4. The CDR3 consists of 14 residues. CDR1 is MNHEY and CDR2 is SMNVEV in the germline V gene (reference sequence). The CDR3 region is CASSGGGPNTEAFF. As DNA, the CDR3 is TGTGCCAGCAGTGGAGGGGGCCCGAACACTGAAGCTTTCTTT.

The chain carries TRBV2 and TRBJ2-3; TRBD1 aligns across 9 bases. V lost 6 bases to trimming and J lost 0 bases; unmatched junction nucleotides: 10. The CDR3 sequence is 17 residues long. In germline, CDR1 is SNHLY, CDR2 FYNNEI. CDR3 coding DNA: TGTGCCAGCAGCGGAGACAAGACAGGGGGGAGCACAGATACGCAGTATTTT. Its translation: CASSGDKTGGSTDTQYF.

CDR3 sequence: CASSSILSPGELFF. In nucleotides, the CDR3 is TGTGCCAGCAGCTCAATCCTTAGCCCCGGGGAGCTGTTTTTT. The chain combines TRBV7-8 with TRBJ2-2; no firm D call. V was cut by 4 bases and J by 6 bases, with 12 bases left in between. Germline V CDR1 and CDR2: SGHVS, FQNEAQ. The CDR3 loop spans 14 amino acids.

In its sample, this clone was seen a few times. The CDR3 nucleotides are TGTGCCATCAGTCACCCCGGCTACGAGCAGTACTTC. Translated: CAISHPGYEQYF. The chain uses TRBV10-3 and TRBJ2-7; D is unclear. The CDR3 consists of 12 residues. Per germline, CDR1 ENHRY and CDR2 SYGVKD. The V end was cut by 5 bases, the J end by 3 bases, with 8 bases between.

V and J are TRBV7-6 and TRBJ2-7; D call uncertain. The CDR3 covers 13 residues. Germline V gene lookup returns CDR1 SGHVS and CDR2 FNYEAQ. V dropped 0 bases and J dropped 4 bases, with 7 bases sitting between them. CDR3 amino acids: CASSLATRYEQYF. The CDR3 region has the DNA TGTGCCAGCAGCTTAGCCACAAGATACGAGCAGTACTTC.

The J gene is TRBJ2-7, the V gene TRBV13; tentatively, D is TRBD2 (5 bases). This CDR3 region has 14 residues. With 4 bases removed from V and 4 bases from J, the gap between germline ends came to 14 bases. Germline V gene data show CDR1 as PRHDT and CDR2 as FYEKMQ (reference sequence). The CDR3 sequence is CASSYGVRAYEQYF. CDR3 coding DNA: TGTGCCAGCAGCTACGGGGTTAGGGCTTACGAGCAGTACTTC.

The chain links TRBV28 to TRBJ2-5; TRBD1 matches 7 bases. V was pared by 4 bases and J by 3 bases, with 5 bases of the junction left unmatched. The CDR3 contains 14 residues. Per the germline V gene, CDR1 is MDHEN and CDR2 is SYDVKM. CDR3 nucleotide sequence: TGTGCCAGCAGTTCCCACAGGGGCAAAGAGACCCAGTACTTC. This sequence encodes CASSSHRGKETQYF.

The chain carries TRBV29-1 and TRBJ2-7; TRBD2 agrees at 7 bases. V lost 2 bases and J lost 2; bases outside the gene matches: 12. The CDR3 totals 16 residues. Per germline, CDR1 SQVTM and CDR2 ANQGSEA. CDR3 bases: TGCAGCGTTGAAACCCGAACCGGGGGGAAGACCTACGAGCAGTACTTC. Translating gives CSVETRTGGKTYEQYF.

The CDR3 sequence is CASSYVRGHSTDTQYF. CDR3 coding DNA: TGTGCCAGCAGTTATGTCAGGGGGCACAGCACAGATACGCAGTATTTT. This chain joins TRBV6-5 and TRBJ2-3; 8 positions agree with TRBD1. The V gene's germline CDR1 is MNHEY and CDR2 SVGAGI. After removal of 3 bases from V and 0 bases from J, the junction contained 5 bases not matched to a gene. The length of the CDR3 is 16 residues.

The chain employs TRBV6-1 and TRBJ2-1, with 7 bases lining up with TRBD1. CDR1 is MNHNS, CDR2 SASEGT, per germline. This CDR3 comprises 15 residues. J was trimmed by 3 bases and V by 2 bases; bases with no gene match: 4. The CDR3 DNA sequence: TGTGCCAGCAGTGAATACCGGGACAGCTACAATGAGCAGTTCTTC. Protein product: CASSEYRDSYNEQFF.

This clone was observed a handful of times. The V and J genes are TRBV29-1 and TRBJ1-1, with no clear D. V dropped 6 bases and J dropped 5 bases, with 10 bases sitting between them. Germline loops: CDR1 SQVTM, CDR2 ANQGSEA. This CDR3 comprises 11 residues. The CDR3 spells CSVGPATEAFF. Written as DNA, the CDR3 is TGCAGCGTCGGGCCCGCAACTGAAGCTTTCTTT.